These 15 T cell receptor beta chains were all obtained from the same sample, sequenced in a study of metastatic and nonmetastatic thyroid tumors (TCRdb year 2020). Before undergoing thyroid surgery, none of the patients had been given any kind of treatment. The method behind the library was PCR. TCRdb shows the sequencer as Illumina HiSeq 4000. TCRdb itself trimmed the public reads at Q25 with fastp, ran MiXCR and retained productive beta chains. Recorded for this sample are just over 15,000 clones; about 4% of them occurred a single time. About 25% of the sample is taken by the ten largest. Sequenced input: tumor tissue. The receptors come from a female donor with papillary thyroid cancer or a benign thyroid nodule (not recorded which). Some clones in this sample may be carry-over from other donors' samples.

This clone was detected a few times. This could be a read error, since a much larger clone is one nucleotide away. The sample has other DNA sequences that encode this CDR3 too. The genes are TRBV7-9 and TRBJ1-4; tentatively, D is TRBD1 (5 bases). The CDR3 is 15 amino acids. The germline CDR1 and CDR2 sequences are SEHNR and FQNEAQ (reference sequence). CDR3: CASSLARGVDEKLFF. The CDR3 DNA follows: TGTGCCAGTAGCTTAGCGCGGGGGGTAGATGAAAAACTGTTTTTT.

This clone showed up just a few times. The rearrangement links TRBV10-1 to TRBJ2-2, with 7 positions matching TRBD2. CDR3 size: 14 residues. The trim removed 3 bases at V and 4 bases at J, leaving 2 bases unmatched. Germline CDR1 reads WNHNN; CDR2 reads SYGVQD (reference sequence). Written as DNA, the CDR3 is TGCGCCAGCAGTGACGGCGGGGGCACCGGGGAGCTGTTTTTT. This translates into CASSDGGGTGELFF.

The J gene is TRBJ2-7, the V gene TRBV5-1; 8 nucleotides align to TRBD2. Germline V gene sequence: CDR1 SGHRS, CDR2 YFSETQ. V dropped 4 bases and J dropped 6; count of bases not matched to a gene: 9. The CDR3 runs 14 residues. The CDR3 bases are TGCGCCAGCAGCGTTAGCGGGACGGTAGTCGAGCAGTACTTC. Translating gives CASSVSGTVVEQYF.

V is TRBV4-2 and J is TRBJ1-4, with TRBD1 as a possible D gene (6 bases). Germline V gives CDR1 LGHNA, CDR2 YNFKEQ. Trimming stripped 2 bases from V and 8 bases from J, with 6 bases between. CDR3 length equals 12 residues. The CDR3 DNA follows: TGTGCCAGCAGCCAAACAGGGGAAAAACTGTTTTTT. Amino acid sequence: CASSQTGEKLFF.

This clone was seen a few times. This chain connects TRBV2 to TRBJ1-6; 7 bases fit TRBD1. In germline, CDR1 is SNHLY, CDR2 FYNNEI. This CDR3 has 15 residues. Trimming removed 7 bases from V and 6 bases from J; junction bases left unmatched: 9. DNA of the CDR3: TGTGCCAGCAAGGTGGAGGGGGCGCCTAATTCACCCCTCCACTTT. Its translation: CASKVEGAPNSPLHF.

This clone was found a few times. The chain carries TRBV6-1 and TRBJ2-7; 7 nucleotides match TRBD2. The CDR3 is 15 residues long. Germline CDR1 reads MNHNS; CDR2 reads SASEGT. V was pared by 2 bases and J by 3 bases, with 7 bases of the junction left unmatched. The chain's CDR3 is CASSEMPSGNYEQYF. CDR3 bases: TGTGCCAGCAGTGAAATGCCTAGCGGAAACTACGAGCAGTACTTC.

This clone was counted between two and nine times. The chain recombines TRBV28 with TRBJ2-5; 7 bases map to TRBD1. V lost 3 bases and J lost 2; bases outside the gene matches: 6. The CDR3 extends over 15 amino acids. From germline, CDR1 is MDHEN and CDR2 SYDVKM. Here the CDR3 DNA reads TGTGCCAGCAGTTTGGTAGGGGGCTATCAAGAGACCCAGTACTTC. Residues: CASSLVGGYQETQYF.

This rearrangement joins TRBV12-3 or TRBV12-4 to TRBJ1-5; D is undetermined. The CDR3 is 13 residues long. With 6 bases removed from V and 5 bases from J, the gap between germline ends came to 11 bases. This CDR3 is CASSRRNDQPQHF. CDR3 in DNA: TGTGCCAGCAGCCGACGAAACGATCAGCCCCAGCATTTT.

Notes on this clone: One end of the junction fails to match germline, which may point to a read error. V gene TRBV5-1 combines with J gene TRBJ2-5; TRBD2 aligns across 7 bases. The CDR3 has 15 residues. Germline-derived CDR1 and CDR2 are SGHRS and YFSETQ. CDR3 nucleotides: TGCTCCAGCAGCTTTGCCGGGGAGGGGCAAGAGACCCAGTACTTC. Translation: CSSSFAGEGQETQYF.

This clone was seen only a few times. The chain couples TRBV27 to TRBJ1-5; D remains unclear. Germline V lookup: CDR1 MNHEY, CDR2 SMNVEV (reference sequence). The V end was cut by 7 bases, the J end by 0 bases, with 10 bases between. CDR3 length equals 14 residues. The CDR3 coding sequence is TGTGCCAGCAACCGCGACGGTAGCAATCAGCCCCAGCATTTT. This codes for CASNRDGSNQPQHF.

In regard to this clone: Germline is not matched at one junction end, which may reflect a read error. The chain joins TRBV12-3 or TRBV12-4 to TRBJ1-1, with no clear D. This CDR3 contains 15 residues. The CDR3 DNA reads as TGTGCCAGCAGTTCTATGGCGGCCTTGAACACTGAAGCTACCTTT. Its translation is CASSSMAALNTEATF.

This clone has a handful of counts. This chain uses TRBV6-5 with TRBJ1-1, with D possibly matching TRBD1 (6 bases). The CDR3 is made up of 14 amino acids. The V gene lost 4 bases and the J gene lost 2 bases, with 11 bases spanning the gap. Per germline, CDR1 MNHEY and CDR2 SVGAGI. The CDR3 DNA follows: TGTGCCAGCAGTTCCTTGGACAGAAACACTGAAGCTTTCTTT. Its translation: CASSSLDRNTEAFF.

The V gene is TRBV28, the J gene TRBJ2-2; D perhaps matches TRBD2 (6 bases). The CDR3 is made up of 15 amino acids. Per the germline V gene, CDR1 is MDHEN and CDR2 is SYDVKM. The germline V and J ends were trimmed by 3 bases and 3 bases, with 11 bases remaining between them. The CDR3, as DNA: TGTGCCAGCAGTTTGGGAGGAACGGACACCGGGGAGCTGTTTTTT. Its protein product is CASSLGGTDTGELFF.

This chain uses TRBV14 with TRBJ2-2, with TRBD1 matching 7 bases. Germline V gives CDR1 SGHDN, CDR2 FVKESK. CDR3 length: 17 residues. V lost 4 bases, J lost 6 bases, and 14 bases stayed unmatched. The CDR3 is CASSRAVTGTSAGELFF. In DNA, the CDR3 is TGTGCCAGCAGCCGAGCTGTGACAGGGACGAGCGCCGGGGAGCTGTTTTTT.

A few counts support this clone. The chain employs TRBV6-2 or TRBV6-3 and TRBJ1-6; possibly TRBD1 for D (5 bases). Germline V gene lookup returns CDR1 MNHEY and CDR2 SVGEGT. The V and J ends lost 5 bases and 8 bases respectively, with 10 bases between them. The CDR3 runs to 13 residues. The CDR3 DNA sequence: TGTGCCAGCAGTGACAGAAGGGATTCACCCCTCCACTTT. Residues: CASSDRRDSPLHF.